One sample yielded the 14 T cell receptor beta chains listed below, sequenced in a study of T cell repertoires in cytomegalovirus infection. Their antigen targets remain unknown. TCRdb used MiXCR to reprocess the reads, holding one entry per CDR3 protein. This table has 700,000 to 900,000 distinct CDR3 sequences, about 28% appearing once. The sequencing here drew on cultured CD8+ T cells from PBMCs, taken from culture after CMV antigen stimulation. All receptors come from a human donor in good health (CMV status not recorded). Some clones in this sample may be carry-over from other donors' samples.

This clonotype was seen more than once but under ten times. The chain joins TRBV4-1 to TRBJ1-1, with D uncertain. CDR3 length: 16 residues. Trimming removed 0 bases from V and 1 base from J, with 12 bases in between. The germline V gene encodes CDR1 MGHRA and CDR2 YSYEKL. CDR3: CASSQEILGGNTEAFF. DNA of the CDR3: TGCGCCAGCAGCCAAGAAATCCTGGGAGGGAACACTGAAGCTTTCTTT.

This clonotype was seen a handful of times. This chain joins TRBV20-1 and TRBJ1-1, with D perhaps TRBD1 (6 bases). The germline CDR1 and CDR2 sequences are DFQATT and SNEGSKA (reference sequence). Trimming left V 0 bases short and J 3 bases short, with 17 bases between. The CDR3 totals 16 residues. The CDR3 sequence: CSARDETGWQDTEAFF. The CDR3, as DNA: TGCAGTGCTAGAGATGAGACAGGTTGGCAGGACACTGAAGCTTTCTTT.

Only a few counts were recorded for this clonotype. V gene TRBV27 combines with J gene TRBJ2-1; 7 bases match TRBD2. Per the germline V gene, CDR1 is MNHEY and CDR2 is SMNVEV (reference sequence). J was trimmed by 8 bases and V by 7 bases; bases with no gene match: 11. CDR3 length equals 14 residues. CDR3 protein: CASTRIGGGDEQFF. The CDR3 bases are TGTGCCAGCACCAGGATAGGTGGGGGGGATGAGCAGTTCTTC.

Many counts were recorded for this clonotype. The V gene is TRBV7-8, the J gene TRBJ1-1, with no clear D. Germline V CDR1 and CDR2: SGHVS, FQNEAQ. CDR3 size: 13 residues. The V end was cut by 5 bases, the J end by 5 bases, with 12 bases between. CDR3 nucleotides: TGTGCCAGCAGCAACACTAGGACGACTGAAGCTTTCTTT. It specifies CASSNTRTTEAFF. Using reference TRBV7-8 and TRBJ1-1 for the parts outside the CDR3, the full variable domain is GAGVSQSPRYKVAKRGQDVALRCDPISGHVSLFWYQQALGQGPEFLTYFQNEAQLDKSGLPSDRFFAERPEGSVSTLKIQRTQQEDSAVYLCASSNTRTTEAFFGQGTRLTVV.

The V gene is TRBV4-1, the J gene TRBJ2-1; D uncertain. The V gene's germline CDR1 is MGHRA and CDR2 YSYEKL. The V end lost 0 bases, the J end lost 12 bases, and 12 bases lay between the germline ends. The CDR3 extends over 13 amino acids. This CDR3 reads CASSQEELWRQFF. The CDR3 nucleotides read TGCGCCAGCAGCCAAGAGGAGCTCTGGAGGCAGTTCTTC.

This clonotype has more than one count but fewer than ten. This chain uses TRBV4-1 with TRBJ2-5, with TRBD2 matching 8 bases. The CDR3 length is 14 residues. J lost 4 bases, V lost 1 base, and 2 bases had no gene match. Germline lookup yields CDR1 MGHRA and CDR2 YSYEKL. The CDR3 loop reads CASSQGLASETQYF. The CDR3 nucleotides are TGCGCCAGCAGCCAAGGACTAGCGTCAGAGACCCAGTACTTC.

The chain recombines TRBV9 with TRBJ2-5; tentatively, D is TRBD1 (7 bases). Germline CDR1 is SGDLS and CDR2 is YYNGEE. The CDR3 sequence is 16 residues long. Trimming removed 0 bases at V and 5 bases at J, with 17 bases between. DNA of the CDR3: TGTGCCAGCAGCGTAGAGGGCCAGGGGGGTCGGGAGACCCAGTACTTC. Protein product: CASSVEGQGGRETQYF.

The chain is built from TRBV12-3 or TRBV12-4 and TRBJ1-2, with D uncertain. V lost 7 bases, J lost 3 bases, and 21 bases lay in between. The CDR3 length is 16 residues. The CDR3 is CASTLVLYGPYYGYTF. The CDR3, as DNA: TGTGCCAGCACCCTCGTTTTGTACGGGCCCTACTATGGCTACACCTTC.

The chain is built from TRBV27 and TRBJ1-1, with D perhaps matching TRBD1 (5 bases). The length of the CDR3 is 15 residues. The V and J ends lost 5 bases and 0 bases respectively, with 13 bases between them. CDR1 and CDR2 (germline): MNHEY, SMNVEV (reference sequence). CDR3 residues: CASSPRGRMNTEAFF. CDR3 DNA: TGTGCCAGCAGTCCCCGGGGACGGATGAACACTGAAGCTTTCTTT.

V gene TRBV2 combines with J gene TRBJ2-1; the D is unclear. CDR3 length: 13 amino acids. V dropped 3 bases and J dropped 8 bases, with 11 bases sitting between them. Germline lookup yields CDR1 SNHLY and CDR2 FYNNEI. DNA of the CDR3: TGTGCCAGCAGTGAGAACCAAAGAGATGAGCAGTTCTTC. This translates into CASSENQRDEQFF.

The rearrangement joins TRBV29-1 to TRBJ2-1; D tentatively reads TRBD1 or TRBD2 (6 bases each). CDR1 SQVTM and CDR2 ANQGSEA come from the germline V gene. This CDR3 has 14 residues. The V end was cut by 7 bases, the J end by 9 bases, with 22 bases between. The CDR3 loop is CSAGRDTPGREQFF. In DNA form, the CDR3 reads TGCAGCGCAGGGCGGGACACCCCGGGTCGTGAGCAGTTCTTC.

CDR3 protein: CSAHPKYNEQFF. Here the CDR3 DNA reads TGCAGTGCCCATCCGAAGTACAATGAGCAGTTCTTC. The chain carries TRBV20-1 and TRBJ2-1; D not resolved. The germline V and J ends were trimmed by 6 bases and 4 bases, with 10 bases remaining between them. The CDR3 spans 12 residues. Germline CDR1 reads DFQATT; CDR2 reads SNEGSKA (reference sequence).

This chain links TRBV7-9 with TRBJ1-2; D not resolved. Trimming cost V 11 bases and J 8 bases, with 6 bases left between them. The CDR3 extends over 8 amino acids. Germline assignment: CDR1 SEHNR and CDR2 FQNEAQ (reference sequence). The CDR3 loop reads CAPGGYTF. The CDR3 bases are TGTGCCCCCGGAGGCTACACCTTC. Looking up the rest from reference TRBV7-9 and TRBJ1-2 gives the full variable domain: DTGVSQNPRHKITKRGQNVTFRCDPISEHNRLYWYRQTLGQGPEFLTYFQNEAQLEKSRLLSDRFSAERPKGSFSTLEIQRTEQGDSAMYLCAPGGYTFGSGTRLTVV.

The V call is TRBV11-2, the J call TRBJ1-2; D perhaps matches TRBD1 (5 bases). In germline, CDR1 is SGHAT, CDR2 FQNNGV. This CDR3 comprises 19 residues. V was pared by 1 base and J by 4 bases, with 25 bases between. CDR3 DNA sequence: TGTGCCAGCAGCTTAGTGAACAGCTATAGGACACTGAAAGGCTATGGCTACACCTTC. Its protein is CASSLVNSYRTLKGYGYTF.